One sample yielded the 27 T cell receptor beta chains listed below, sequenced in a study of T cell changes during pregnancy in multiple sclerosis. Clones were read by immunoSEQ multiplex PCR, and TCRdb kept only the in-frame ones, dropping some. Here the sample spans some 32,000 clones, just over 90% being singletons. The material was CD8+ T cells from peripheral blood mononuclear cells, obtained in the second trimester of pregnancy. These receptors all stem from a female donor with multiple sclerosis, enrolled in a pregnancy study.

This chain joins TRBV4-3 and TRBJ2-5; a weak D match, TRBD2 (5 bases). The V gene lost 1 base and the J gene lost 5 bases, with 17 bases spanning the gap. CDR1 is LGHNA and CDR2 is YSLEER in the germline V gene. CDR3 length: 16 amino acids. CDR3 DNA sequence: TGCGCCAGCAGCCAAGGCCTAGCACTTCATCGGGAGACCCAGTACTTC. This gives the protein CASSQGLALHRETQYF.

Here the CDR3 reads CASSETLAGGSNEQFF. DNA of the CDR3: TGCGCCAGCAGCGAAACCCTAGCGGGAGGATCGAATGAGCAGTTCTTC. V and J are TRBV4-1 and TRBJ2-1; 11 bases match TRBD2. Germline values: CDR1 MGHRA, CDR2 YSYEKL. The CDR3 has 16 amino acids. The V segment lost 5 bases and the J segment 7 bases; nucleotides outside the gene matches: 10.

This rearrangement joins TRBV4-1 to TRBJ1-1; D is uncertain. Germline V gene lookup returns CDR1 MGHRA and CDR2 YSYEKL. CDR3 length: 14 amino acids. Trimming shortened V by 5 bases and J by 0 bases, and 10 bases separated the two germline ends. The chain's CDR3 is CASSVAGLNTEAFF. The DNA for the CDR3 is TGCGCCAGCAGCGTCGCCGGGTTGAACACTGAAGCTTTCTTT.

The J gene is TRBJ2-1, the V gene TRBV11-2; D remains unclear. The V end was cut by 4 bases, the J end by 5 bases, with 6 bases between. Germline V gene lookup returns CDR1 SGHAT and CDR2 FQNNGV. CDR3 size: 12 residues. CDR3 sequence reads: CASSYLHNEQFF. The CDR3 nucleotides are TGTGCCAGCAGCTACCTACACAATGAGCAGTTCTTC.

The chain is built from TRBV28 and TRBJ1-5; D may be TRBD1 (5 bases). Trimming took 5 bases from V and 6 from J, leaving 20 bases between them. This CDR3 has 16 residues. CDR1 is MDHEN and CDR2 is SYDVKM in the germline V gene. CDR3 coding DNA: TGTGCCAGCAGTCAGGGAGGGGCAGGGCGGAGTCAGCCCCAGCATTTT. It translates to CASSQGGAGRSQPQHF.

The chain employs TRBV10-3 and TRBJ2-7; 9 bases fit TRBD1. Germline values: CDR1 ENHRY, CDR2 SYGVKD. CDR3 length equals 15 residues. V was clipped by 5 bases and J by 3 bases; unmatched bases: 8. DNA of the CDR3: TGTGCCATCAGTAAACCGGGACAGGGACTCTACGAGCAGTACTTC. Translated, it gives CAISKPGQGLYEQYF.

The chain couples TRBV4-3 to TRBJ2-7; no clear D. Trimming left V 0 bases short and J 3 bases short, with 6 bases between. Germline V gene sequence: CDR1 LGHNA, CDR2 YSLEER. The CDR3 loop spans 13 amino acids. CDR3 amino acids: CASSQDLSYEQYF. CDR3 DNA sequence: TGCGCCAGCAGCCAAGATCTAAGCTACGAGCAGTACTTC.

This chain connects TRBV6-1 to TRBJ1-1; perhaps TRBD1 as D (6 bases). Per the germline V gene, CDR1 is MNHNS and CDR2 is SASEGT. Trimming took off 1 base at V and 4 bases at J, with 10 bases between the two ends. The CDR3 has 14 residues. The CDR3 sequence: CASSEGEGGTEAFF. The CDR3 nucleotides read TGTGCCAGCAGTGAAGGGGAAGGGGGCACTGAAGCTTTCTTT.

The J gene is TRBJ1-2, the V gene TRBV4-1, with 9 nucleotides matching TRBD1. Losses at the gene ends were 5 bases for V and 4 bases for J; bases not matched to a gene: 2. CDR3 length: 13 amino acids. Per germline, CDR1 MGHRA and CDR2 YSYEKL. Here the CDR3 DNA reads TGCGCCAGCAGCACAGGGGGCGGCTATGGCTACACCTTC. The encoded protein is CASSTGGGYGYTF.

This clone was recorded only once. CDR3 DNA: TGTGCCAGCAGTGAACAGGCTAATGAAAAACTGTTTTTT. This translates into CASSEQANEKLFF. The chain links TRBV2 to TRBJ1-4; D is unclear. The CDR3 sequence is 13 residues long. With 2 bases removed from V and 3 bases from J, the gap between germline ends came to 4 bases. The V gene's germline CDR1 is SNHLY and CDR2 FYNNEI.

The rearrangement links TRBV27 to TRBJ2-2, with 7 nucleotides matching TRBD2. CDR1 and CDR2 (germline): MNHEY, SMNVEV (reference sequence). V shed 5 bases, J shed 2 bases, and the junction held 8 bases outside the gene matches. The CDR3 sequence is 16 residues long. The CDR3 region is CASSPTSGENTGELFF. CDR3 nucleotide sequence: TGTGCCAGCAGTCCAACAAGCGGGGAAAACACCGGGGAGCTGTTTTTT.

The rearrangement joins TRBV9 to TRBJ2-1; 8 bases agree with TRBD2. The V segment lost 0 bases and the J segment 7 bases; nucleotides outside the gene matches: 3. The CDR3 covers 14 residues. In germline, CDR1 is SGDLS, CDR2 YYNGEE. The CDR3 sequence is CASSVAPSGNEQFF. In DNA form, the CDR3 reads TGTGCCAGCAGCGTAGCACCTAGCGGGAATGAGCAGTTCTTC.

V and J are TRBV18 and TRBJ1-1; D may be TRBD1 (5 bases). CDR1 is KGHSH and CDR2 is LQKENI in the germline V gene. The CDR3 sequence is 15 residues long. Trimming left V 1 base short and J 0 bases short, with 9 bases between. As DNA, the CDR3 is TGTGCCAGCTCACCACATAGACAGTTGAACACTGAAGCTTTCTTT. Its translation is CASSPHRQLNTEAFF. The variable domain in full, with the rest retrieved from reference TRBV18 and TRBJ1-1, is NAGVMQNPRHLVRRRGQEARLRCSPMKGHSHVYWYRQLPEEGLKFMVYLQKENIIDESGMPKERFSAEFPKEGPSILRIQQVVRGDSAAYFCASSPHRQLNTEAFFGQGTRLTVV.

The V call is TRBV5-1, the J call TRBJ1-6; D is unclear. This CDR3 comprises 17 residues. Germline loops: CDR1 SGHRS, CDR2 YFSETQ. Trimming cost V 3 bases and J 0 bases, with 13 bases left between them. Written as DNA, the CDR3 is TGCGCCAGCAGCTCCGGGATATTGGACTCCTATAATTCACCCCTCCACTTT. Translating gives CASSSGILDSYNSPLHF. The variable domain in full, completed from reference TRBV5-1 and TRBJ1-6, reads KAGVTQTPRYLIKTRGQQVTLSCSPISGHRSVSWYQQTPGQGLQFLFEYFSETQRNKGNFPGRFSGRQFSNSRSEMNVSTLELGDSALYLCASSSGILDSYNSPLHFGNGTRLTVT.

The gene calls are TRBV6-6 and TRBJ2-2; no definite D call. Germline V lookup: CDR1 MNHNY, CDR2 SVGAGI (reference sequence). This CDR3 has 12 amino acids. V was clipped by 5 bases and J by 1 base, with 2 bases between them. The CDR3 is CASSQNTGELFF. As DNA, the CDR3 is TGTGCCAGCAGTCAGAACACCGGGGAGCTGTTTTTT.

The chain combines TRBV27 with TRBJ1-4, with D possibly matching TRBD1 (5 bases). Looked up from germline, CDR1 is MNHEY and CDR2 is SMNVEV (reference sequence). With 2 bases removed from V and 8 bases from J, the gap between germline ends came to 9 bases. CDR3 length: 13 amino acids. CDR3 protein: CASSLRGPEKLFF. The CDR3 DNA reads TGTGCCAGCAGTTTAAGGGGTCCCGAAAAACTGTTTTTT.

The chain couples TRBV5-1 to TRBJ2-1; TRBD2 matches at 7 bases. With V trimmed by 1 base and J by 0 bases, 10 bases remained unmatched. Germline CDR1 is SGHRS and CDR2 is YFSETQ. This CDR3 contains 18 residues. CDR3: CASSLWGGVFSSYNEQFF. Here the CDR3 DNA reads TGCGCCAGCAGCTTGTGGGGGGGGGTCTTCAGCTCCTACAATGAGCAGTTCTTC.

The count of this clone is one. The rearrangement links TRBV4-3 to TRBJ1-2; possibly TRBD1 for D (6 bases). The germline V gene has CDR1 LGHNA and CDR2 YSLEER. There are 15 residues in the CDR3. V lost 0 bases to trimming and J lost 8 bases, with 16 bases between them. CDR3 sequence (DNA): TGCGCCAGCAGCCAAGACAGGGGTATGGTTCGGGGCTACACCTTC. It encodes CASSQDRGMVRGYTF.

The chain carries TRBV6-1 and TRBJ1-1, with TRBD1 matching over 8 bases. Germline CDR1 is MNHNS and CDR2 is SASEGT. The CDR3 totals 15 residues. The trim removed 2 bases at V and 3 bases at J, leaving 5 bases unmatched. CDR3: CASSEYDRGDTEAFF. CDR3 sequence (DNA): TGTGCCAGCAGTGAATATGACAGGGGAGACACTGAAGCTTTCTTT.

The chain combines TRBV14 with TRBJ2-7; no clear D gene. The germline gives CDR1 SGHDN, CDR2 FVKESK. V was clipped by 1 base and J by 4 bases, with 17 bases between them. This CDR3 is 16 amino acids long. The CDR3 nucleotides are TGTGCCAGCAGCCAAGGAATAGATTCGGGTAGTTACGAGCAGTACTTC. Residues: CASSQGIDSGSYEQYF. Combining the CDR3 with reference TRBV14 and TRBJ2-7 gives the whole variable domain EAGVTQFPSHSVIEKGQTVTLRCDPISGHDNLYWYRRVMGKEIKFLLHFVKESKQDESGMPNNRFLAERTGGTYSTLKVQPAELEDSGVYFCASSQGIDSGSYEQYFGPGTRLTVT.

The chain has TRBV29-1 and TRBJ2-3, with 11 bases fitting TRBD2. In germline, CDR1 is SQVTM, CDR2 ANQGSEA. This CDR3 has 15 amino acids. V trimming: 7 bases; J trimming: 2 bases; junction bases outside the gene matches: 8. The DNA for the CDR3 is TGCAGCGGGGAACTAGCGGGAGCTTTCACAGATACGCAGTATTTT. Translated, it gives CSGELAGAFTDTQYF.

In its sample, this clone is medium-sized (0.01 to 0.1%). V and J are TRBV29-1 and TRBJ2-1, with 14 bases lining up with TRBD2. The V gene's germline CDR1 is SQVTM and CDR2 ANQGSEA. J gave up 6 bases and V 6 bases, and 13 bases lay outside the gene matches. This CDR3 contains 17 residues. CDR3 nucleotides: TGCAGCGTGCTGGGACTAGCGGGAGTTCGGCGGAGCAATGAGCAGTTCTTC. It codes for CSVLGLAGVRRSNEQFF.

The rearrangement uses TRBV19 and TRBJ2-7; TRBD2 aligns across 9 bases. V lost 4 bases and J lost 5; bases outside the gene matches: 12. Germline V gives CDR1 LNHDA, CDR2 SQIVND (reference sequence). CDR3 length equals 16 residues. This CDR3 reads CASSKGSGGLSDEQYF. In DNA form, the CDR3 reads TGTGCCAGTAGTAAAGGGAGCGGGGGGCTTTCCGACGAGCAGTACTTC.

This clone was seen only once. The CDR3 sequence is CASSLEGVSNEGYTF. The CDR3 DNA reads as TGTGCCAGCAGCTTGGAGGGAGTCAGCAATGAGGGCTACACCTTC. The rearrangement joins TRBV4-2 to TRBJ1-2; D not resolved. Germline CDR1 is LGHNA and CDR2 is YNFKEQ. CDR3 length equals 15 residues. The V and J ends lost 5 bases and 8 bases respectively, with 21 bases between them.

The chain has TRBV6-1 and TRBJ2-3; TRBD2 matches at 10 bases. Germline V gene data show CDR1 as MNHNS and CDR2 as SASEGT. After removal of 6 bases from V and 3 bases from J, the junction contained 6 bases not matched to a gene. The CDR3 spans 15 residues. The chain's CDR3 is CASSDGLAVTDTQYF. The CDR3 DNA is TGTGCCAGCAGCGACGGACTAGCGGTTACAGATACGCAGTATTTT.

The V gene is TRBV11-2, the J gene TRBJ2-3, with D maybe TRBD2 (5 bases). The germline V and J ends were trimmed by 3 bases and 6 bases, with 19 bases remaining between them. Germline CDR1 SGHAT, CDR2 FQNNGV. The CDR3 covers 16 residues. The CDR3 loop reads CASSLEWGVLVDTQYF. The DNA for the CDR3 is TGTGCCAGCAGCTTGGAGTGGGGAGTTCTAGTCGATACGCAGTATTTT.

This clone occurred once. This chain links TRBV4-1 with TRBJ2-1, with 10 nucleotides matching TRBD2. V trimming: 7 bases; J trimming: 5 bases; junction bases outside the gene matches: 20. Germline assignment: CDR1 MGHRA and CDR2 YSYEKL. The CDR3 consists of 19 residues. CDR3 nucleotide sequence: TGCGCCAGCACCCCGGAGAGTGGAGCGGGAGGGATTCGGAACAATGAGCAGTTCTTC. Its translation: CASTPESGAGGIRNNEQFF.